The 4 T cell receptor beta chains given below trace back to one sample, sequenced in a study of human T cells and chemical hapten exposure. TCRdb itself ran the RACE reads through MiXCR, one entry per CDR3 protein. Altogether some 38,000 distinct CDR3 sequences are present, approximately 9.5% being singletons, with the ten largest covering 26%. Time point specified: patch test 3, about 24 weeks after DPC sensitization. Treatment denoted: therapeutic diphenylcyclopropenone sensitization with weekly scalp DPC. The authors' total RNA extraction used unfractionated whole blood. Sequences were derived from whole blood, sampled in connection with sensitization to the hapten diphenylcyclopropenone (DPC). These receptor sequences come from a man aged 45 to 65 with alopecia areata. Some clones in this sample may be carry-over from other donors' samples.

For this clonotype: This clone may be a read error of a much larger clone one base away. V gene TRBV28 combines with J gene TRBJ2-7; D is ambiguous. The CDR3 has 12 residues. Between the trimmed V and J ends, which lost 4 bases and 2 bases, there was a span of 6 bases. The germline V gene has CDR1 MDHEN and CDR2 SYDVKM. CDR3 in amino acids: CASSSYTYEQYF. DNA of the CDR3: TGTGCCAGCAGTTCATATACCTACGAGCAGTACTTC.

This clonotype was counted a few times. The chain combines TRBV9 with TRBJ2-7; TRBD1 aligns across 8 bases. V dropped 0 bases and J dropped 6; count of bases not matched to a gene: 5. This CDR3 is built from 14 residues. Per the germline V gene, CDR1 is SGDLS and CDR2 is YYNGEE. The CDR3 spells CASSVGAGGAEQYF. The DNA for the CDR3 is TGTGCCAGCAGCGTAGGAGCAGGGGGCGCCGAGCAGTACTTC.

This clonotype has ten or more counts. In nucleotides, the CDR3 is TGTGCCAGCAGTGAAGGACTAGCGGGAGCCTTTGAGCAGTTCTTC. Translating it yields CASSEGLAGAFEQFF. The rearrangement links TRBV6-5 to TRBJ2-1, with 13 bases aligning to TRBD2. V was clipped by 5 bases and J by 9 bases; unmatched bases: 7. CDR1 and CDR2 (germline): MNHEY, SVGAGI. CDR3 length: 15 residues.

The table lists this clonotype with a few counts. The gene calls are TRBV6-6 and TRBJ2-5, with 7 bases matching TRBD2. Germline V gives CDR1 MNHNY, CDR2 SVGAGI (reference sequence). After removal of 2 bases from V and 5 bases from J, the junction contained 8 bases not matched to a gene. This CDR3 is built from 15 residues. The CDR3 DNA follows: TGTGCCAGCAGTTACCGAGCGGGATCGGGGGAGACCCAGTACTTC. It encodes CASSYRAGSGETQYF.